Shown below are 27 T cell receptor beta chains from a single sample sequenced in a study of response to subunit inactivated influenza vaccine. Using its own MiXCR run on the RT-PCR reads, TCRdb lists one record per CDR3 protein. The table lists about 170,000 distinct CDR3 sequences, more than 10% of them singletons. These data also formed part of another study, on T cells expressing NK-cell markers. This second report adds: Researchers built TCR beta cDNA using 5'RACE template switching with UMIs.

Sequenced here: CD8+ T cells sorted from PBMCs, sampled approximately 13 days after vaccination. These receptors all come from a middle-aged man who received an inactivated influenza vaccine.

This clonotype was detected only a few times. The rearrangement links TRBV6-2 or TRBV6-3 to TRBJ2-7; D ambiguous. CDR1 and CDR2 from the germline V gene are MNHEY and SVGEGT. Trimming left V 1 base short and J 2 bases short, with 6 bases between. The CDR3 is 13 residues long. The CDR3 loop reads CASSYFAAYEQYF. In DNA, the CDR3 is TGTGCCAGCAGTTACTTTGCGGCCTACGAGCAGTACTTC.

This clonotype has more than one count but fewer than ten. V and J are TRBV20-1 and TRBJ2-3; D is ambiguous. Trimming took 5 bases from V and 6 from J, leaving 9 bases between them. This CDR3 is built from 11 residues. Germline CDR1 and CDR2: DFQATT and SNEGSKA (reference sequence). For the CDR3, the DNA is TGCAGTGCTGAGGACGAGGATACGCAGTATTTT. Its protein is CSAEDEDTQYF.

This clonotype was counted only a few times. This chain joins TRBV28 and TRBJ2-5; TRBD2 matches 11 bases. Germline V gene data show CDR1 as MDHEN and CDR2 as SYDVKM. The CDR3 is 15 amino acids. V shed 7 bases, J shed 0 bases, and the junction held 4 bases outside the gene matches. CDR3 DNA sequence: TGTGCCAGCAACTCACTAGCGGGAGACCAAGAGACCCAGTACTTC. Its translation is CASNSLAGDQETQYF.

This clonotype has only a few counts. This chain joins TRBV7-9 and TRBJ2-1; D is ambiguous. Trimming shortened V by 5 bases and J by 5 bases, and 16 bases separated the two germline ends. There are 15 residues in the CDR3. CDR1 and CDR2 from the germline V gene are SEHNR and FQNEAQ (reference sequence). This CDR3 reads CASSLRIVPDNEQFF. CDR3 in DNA: TGTGCCAGCAGCCTACGGATTGTTCCGGACAATGAGCAGTTCTTC.

In DNA form, the CDR3 reads TGTGCCAGCAGCCAAGCCGAGGGTCATCCCTACGAGCAGTACTTC. It encodes CASSQAEGHPYEQYF. J is TRBJ2-7 and V is TRBV4-2, with D perhaps matching TRBD2 (5 bases). Trimming shortened V by 1 base and J by 2 bases, and 12 bases separated the two germline ends. Germline V lookup: CDR1 LGHNA, CDR2 YNFKEQ. The CDR3 is 15 residues long.

The chain recombines TRBV15 with TRBJ1-5, with a tentative D call TRBD1 (5 bases). Per germline, CDR1 LNHNV and CDR2 YYDKDF (reference sequence). Trimming removed 5 bases from V and 0 bases from J, with 17 bases in between. The CDR3 extends over 17 amino acids. CDR3 DNA sequence: TGTGCCACCAGCGGGGGGGGACTGAGAAGTAGCAATCAGCCCCAGCATTTT. Translated, it gives CATSGGGLRSSNQPQHF.

Only a few counts were recorded for this clonotype. For the CDR3, the DNA is TGTGCCAGCAGTTTAGTTGGGGCGGGAACCGGGGAGCTGTTTTTT. This codes for CASSLVGAGTGELFF. V is TRBV12-3 or TRBV12-4 and J is TRBJ2-2, with a possible D match to TRBD2 (6 bases). The CDR3 loop spans 15 amino acids. V was pared by 1 base and J by 5 bases, with 11 bases between.

This clonotype was seen ten or more times. The gene calls are TRBV28 and TRBJ2-5; no clear D. The CDR3 sequence is 13 residues long. Trimming stripped 5 bases from V and 5 bases from J, with 12 bases between. Germline V gene lookup returns CDR1 MDHEN and CDR2 SYDVKM. CDR3 nucleotides: TGTGCCAGCAGTCCGACTTGGCTCGAGACCCAGTACTTC. It translates to CASSPTWLETQYF.

The rearrangement links TRBV6-2 or TRBV6-3 to TRBJ2-1; 9 nucleotides match TRBD2. J was trimmed by 1 base and V by 8 bases; bases with no gene match: 9. Germline V gene data show CDR1 as MNHEY and CDR2 as SVGEGT. The CDR3 has 16 amino acids. CDR3 region: CASAAPGLASYNEQFF. The CDR3 DNA is TGTGCCAGCGCAGCCCCGGGACTAGCTTCCTACAATGAGCAGTTCTTC.

At least ten counts were recorded for this clonotype. The chain carries TRBV27 and TRBJ1-1; unclear D gene. The CDR3 contains 13 residues. The V gene's germline CDR1 is MNHEY and CDR2 SMNVEV (reference sequence). V was pared by 8 bases and J by 4 bases, with 14 bases between. This CDR3 is CASGLGMGTEAFF. The CDR3 nucleotides read TGTGCCAGCGGGTTGGGGATGGGCACTGAAGCTTTCTTT.

The V and J genes are TRBV29-1 and TRBJ2-1; TRBD2 is a possible D gene (6 bases). With 7 bases removed from V and 0 bases from J, the gap between germline ends came to 10 bases. CDR1 SQVTM and CDR2 ANQGSEA come from the germline V gene. This CDR3 is 13 amino acids long. The CDR3, as DNA: TGCAGCGGGCGGACTATCTCCTACAATGAGCAGTTCTTC. It encodes CSGRTISYNEQFF.

This clonotype was seen a handful of times. The gene calls are TRBV18 and TRBJ2-5; perhaps TRBD2 as D (5 bases). The CDR3 contains 14 residues. Trimming left V 1 base short and J 0 bases short, with 6 bases between. Germline V CDR1 and CDR2: KGHSH, LQKENI. CDR3 protein: CASSPREYQETQYF. Here the CDR3 DNA reads TGTGCCAGCTCACCACGGGAGTACCAAGAGACCCAGTACTTC.

CDR3 coding DNA: TGTGCCAGCAGTTACTCGGTCCGAAGAAACACTGAAGCTTTCTTT. Translation gives CASSYSVRRNTEAFF. The rearrangement links TRBV6-5 to TRBJ1-1; the D is unclear. This CDR3 comprises 15 residues. Trimming removed 0 bases at V and 2 bases at J, with 10 bases between. Germline CDR1 reads MNHEY; CDR2 reads SVGAGI.

This clonotype was counted a few times. The chain has TRBV11-2 and TRBJ2-1, with D possibly matching TRBD2 (5 bases). Germline CDR1 is SGHAT and CDR2 is FQNNGV. There are 16 residues in the CDR3. Between the trimmed V and J ends, which lost 5 bases and 0 bases, there was a span of 14 bases. The CDR3 nucleotides read TGTGCCAGCAGCATCCCGGTGGGGAGCTCCTACAATGAGCAGTTCTTC. It specifies CASSIPVGSSYNEQFF.

V gene TRBV5-6 combines with J gene TRBJ2-1, with 8 nucleotides matching TRBD1. There are 17 residues in the CDR3. V shed 1 base and J 4 bases; nucleotides not matched to a gene: 10. CDR1 and CDR2 (germline): SGHDT, YYEEEE. Written as DNA, the CDR3 is TGTGCCAGCAGCTTGCTATCTGGGACAGGTTTTTACAATGAGCAGTTCTTC. This encodes CASSLLSGTGFYNEQFF.

The table lists this clonotype with a few counts. The chain links TRBV15 to TRBJ2-7; TRBD1 aligns across 7 bases. Germline V gene sequence: CDR1 LNHNV, CDR2 YYDKDF (reference sequence). V was pared by 1 base and J by 2 bases, with 2 bases of the junction left unmatched. The CDR3 extends over 14 amino acids. CDR3 amino acids: CATSRAGTAYEQYF. CDR3 nucleotide sequence: TGTGCCACCAGCAGAGCTGGGACAGCCTACGAGCAGTACTTC.

The J gene is TRBJ1-2, the V gene TRBV27; D gene ambiguous. Looked up from germline, CDR1 is MNHEY and CDR2 is SMNVEV (reference sequence). The CDR3 loop spans 12 amino acids. Trimming cost V 6 bases and J 3 bases, with 8 bases left between them. The DNA for the CDR3 is TGTGCCAGCAGGGGCCTAGACTATGGCTACACCTTC. Its protein product is CASRGLDYGYTF.

V gene TRBV6-1 combines with J gene TRBJ2-1; 14 bases align to TRBD2. In germline, CDR1 is MNHNS, CDR2 SASEGT. V shed 5 bases and J 8 bases; nucleotides not matched to a gene: 5. The CDR3 length is 15 residues. In nucleotides, the CDR3 is TGTGCCAGCAGTCCGGGGACTAGCGGGAGTTATGAGCAGTTCTTC. Its translation is CASSPGTSGSYEQFF.

V and J are TRBV28 and TRBJ2-7; TRBD1 matches at 12 bases. The germline CDR1 and CDR2 sequences are MDHEN and SYDVKM. The V and J ends lost 3 bases and 7 bases, in that order; junction bases with no gene match: 13. This CDR3 contains 17 residues. CDR3 nucleotide sequence: TGTGCCAGCAGTTTGATACCCGGGACAGGGGGCAGGGGGGAGCAGTACTTC. Protein product: CASSLIPGTGGRGEQYF. Full variable domain (outside the CDR3, taken from reference TRBV28 and TRBJ2-7): DVKVTQSSRYLVKRTGEKVFLECVQDMDHENMFWYRQDPGLGLRLIYFSYDVKMKEKGDIPEGYSVSREKKERFSLILESASTNQTSMYLCASSLIPGTGGRGEQYFGPGTRLTVT.

The chain joins TRBV13 to TRBJ2-1; 7 bases fit TRBD2. CDR1 is PRHDT, CDR2 FYEKMQ, per germline (reference sequence). This CDR3 is 16 amino acids long. The V gene end was trimmed by 5 bases and the J gene end by 6 bases; junction bases not matched to a gene: 13. CDR3 coding DNA: TGTGCCAGCAGCAGTCGCGGGGGACTAAAGTCCAATGAGCAGTTCTTC. Protein product: CASSSRGGLKSNEQFF.

This clonotype has at least ten counts. The DNA of the CDR3 is TGTGCCAGCAGCTTCATCAGGGGTAACTATGGCTACACCTTC. This gives the protein CASSFIRGNYGYTF. The V call is TRBV7-9, the J call TRBJ1-2, with D possibly matching TRBD1 (6 bases). Germline V gives CDR1 SEHNR, CDR2 FQNEAQ (reference sequence). The CDR3 has 14 amino acids. V was shortened by 3 bases and J by 1 base, with 9 bases between the two germline ends.

J is TRBJ2-5 and V is TRBV5-1; D perhaps matches TRBD2 (6 bases). This CDR3 spans 15 amino acids. V was cut by 0 bases and J by 0 bases, with 9 bases left in between. CDR1 is SGHRS, CDR2 YFSETQ, per germline. CDR3 nucleotide sequence: TGCGCCAGCAGCTTGGCGGCGGGGTACCAAGAGACCCAGTACTTC. It is translated as CASSLAAGYQETQYF. Combining the CDR3 with reference TRBV5-1 and TRBJ2-5 gives the whole variable domain KAGVTQTPRYLIKTRGQQVTLSCSPISGHRSVSWYQQTPGQGLQFLFEYFSETQRNKGNFPGRFSGRQFSNSRSEMNVSTLELGDSALYLCASSLAAGYQETQYFGPGTRLLVL.

V usage is TRBV7-2 and J usage is TRBJ2-2; D remains ambiguous. V was pared by 2 bases and J by 1 base, with 5 bases between. Germline loops: CDR1 SGHTA, CDR2 FQGNSA. The CDR3 has 14 amino acids. The CDR3 is CASSLWQNTGELFF. CDR3 in DNA: TGTGCCAGCAGCTTATGGCAGAACACCGGGGAGCTGTTTTTT. The whole variable domain, remainder taken from reference TRBV7-2 and TRBJ2-2, is GAGVSQSPSNKVTEKGKDVELRCDPISGHTALYWYRQSLGQGLEFLIYFQGNSAPDKSGLPSDRFSAERTGGSVSTLTIQRTQQEDSAVYLCASSLWQNTGELFFGEGSRLTVL.

This clonotype was counted a few times. This chain links TRBV29-1 with TRBJ2-5, with D perhaps being TRBD1 or TRBD2 (5 bases each). CDR1 and CDR2 (germline): SQVTM, ANQGSEA. The V end lost 5 bases, the J end lost 1 base, and 17 bases lay between the germline ends. The CDR3 length is 15 residues. CDR3 bases: TGCAGCGTTTCCCAATATGTAGGGACCCAAGAGACCCAGTACTTC. Amino acid sequence: CSVSQYVGTQETQYF.

This clonotype was counted once. V and J are TRBV5-1 and TRBJ2-5; 7 nucleotides match TRBD1. This CDR3 spans 15 amino acids. The J segment lost 4 bases and the V segment lost 0 bases, leaving 6 bases of the junction unmatched. Germline values: CDR1 SGHRS, CDR2 YFSETQ. The CDR3 nucleotides are TGCGCCAGCAGCTTGGCCTCAGGGGGTGGAGAGACCCAGTACTTC. Amino acid sequence: CASSLASGGGETQYF.

This clonotype was counted a few times. The chain combines TRBV7-9 with TRBJ2-7; the D call may be TRBD1 or TRBD2 (5 bases each). Germline V gene data show CDR1 as SEHNR and CDR2 as FQNEAQ (reference sequence). V was cut by 1 base and J by 5 bases, with 18 bases left in between. The length of the CDR3 is 16 residues. The chain's CDR3 is CASSLDGTLPPNEQYF. The CDR3 DNA reads TGTGCCAGCAGCTTAGACGGGACCCTACCTCCGAACGAGCAGTACTTC.

This clonotype was found many times. The chain is built from TRBV18 and TRBJ2-7; no definite D call. Deletions cut 0 bases from V and 7 bases from J, with 13 bases between. Looked up from germline, CDR1 is KGHSH and CDR2 is LQKENI. This CDR3 spans 14 amino acids. The CDR3 nucleotides are TGTGCCAGCTCACCACCAGGGCGATCCCGGGAGCAGTACTTC. This gives the protein CASSPPGRSREQYF. The variable domain in full, with the rest retrieved from reference TRBV18 and TRBJ2-7, is NAGVMQNPRHLVRRRGQEARLRCSPMKGHSHVYWYRQLPEEGLKFMVYLQKENIIDESGMPKERFSAEFPKEGPSILRIQQVVRGDSAAYFCASSPPGRSREQYFGPGTRLTVT.